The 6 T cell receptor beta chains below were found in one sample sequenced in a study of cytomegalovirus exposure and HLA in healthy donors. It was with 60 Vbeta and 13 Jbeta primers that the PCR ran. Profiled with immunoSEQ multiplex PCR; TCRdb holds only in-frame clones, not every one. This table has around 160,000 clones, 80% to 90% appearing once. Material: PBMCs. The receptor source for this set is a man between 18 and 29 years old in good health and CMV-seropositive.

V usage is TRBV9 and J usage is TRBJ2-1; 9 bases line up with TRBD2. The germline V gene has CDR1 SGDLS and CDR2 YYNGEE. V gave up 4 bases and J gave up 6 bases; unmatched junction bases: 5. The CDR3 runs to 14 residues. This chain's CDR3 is CASSSRGGLNEQFF. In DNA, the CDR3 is TGTGCCAGCAGCTCGCGGGGGGGCCTCAATGAGCAGTTCTTC.

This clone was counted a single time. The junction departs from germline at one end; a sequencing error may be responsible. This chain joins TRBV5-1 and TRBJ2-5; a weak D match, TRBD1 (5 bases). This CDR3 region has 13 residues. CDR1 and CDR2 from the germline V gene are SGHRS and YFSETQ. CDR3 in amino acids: CASRVGAQEAQYF. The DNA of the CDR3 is TGCGCCAGCAGGGTAGGGGCGCAAGAGGCCCAGTACTTC.

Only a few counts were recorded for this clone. CDR3 sequence (DNA): TGCGCCAGCAGCTTATCCGGGACAGGGGTCTCTGGAAACACCATATATTTT. The encoded protein is CASSLSGTGVSGNTIYF. The chain links TRBV5-1 to TRBJ1-3, with 10 nucleotides matching TRBD1. The germline CDR1 and CDR2 sequences are SGHRS and YFSETQ. V shed 2 bases, J shed 0 bases, and the junction held 5 bases outside the gene matches. The CDR3 loop spans 17 amino acids.

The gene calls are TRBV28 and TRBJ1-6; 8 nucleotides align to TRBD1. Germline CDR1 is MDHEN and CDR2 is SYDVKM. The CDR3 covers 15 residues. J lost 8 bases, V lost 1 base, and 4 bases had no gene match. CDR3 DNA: TGTGCCAGCAGTTTATCCGGACAGGGACATTCACCCCTCCACTTT. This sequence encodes CASSLSGQGHSPLHF.

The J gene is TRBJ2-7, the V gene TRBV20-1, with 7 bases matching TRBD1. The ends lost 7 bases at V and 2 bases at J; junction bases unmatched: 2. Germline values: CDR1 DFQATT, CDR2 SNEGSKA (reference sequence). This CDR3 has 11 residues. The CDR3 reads CSVDRAYEQYF. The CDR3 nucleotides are TGCAGTGTTGACAGGGCCTACGAGCAGTACTTC.

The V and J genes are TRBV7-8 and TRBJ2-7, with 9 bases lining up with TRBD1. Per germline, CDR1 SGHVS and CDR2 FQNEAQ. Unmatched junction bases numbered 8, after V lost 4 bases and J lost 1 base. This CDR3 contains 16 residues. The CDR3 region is CASSWGSGTGSYEQYF. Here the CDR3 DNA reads TGTGCCAGCAGCTGGGGTTCCGGGACAGGGTCCTACGAGCAGTACTTC.